The 26 T cell receptor beta chains below all came from one sample that was sequenced in a study of PD-1 blockade in classical Hodgkin lymphoma. With no exception, relapse followed autologous stem cell transplantation in all patients, and brentuximab vedotin exposure varied. Here immunoSEQ multiplex PCR was the method, and the copy in TCRdb shows in-frame clones only, minus some. There are 40,000 or so clones in the sample; about 88% occur only once, and around 5% lies in the top ten. Sequenced material: peripheral blood mononuclear cells (PBMCs), taken before the second cycle of nivolumab. Source of these receptors: a human donor with classical Hodgkin lymphoma.

V usage is TRBV7-6 and J usage is TRBJ2-5, with D hard to call. V lost 5 bases and J 5 bases, leaving 12 bases between the germline ends. CDR3 length: 13 amino acids. CDR1 SGHVS and CDR2 FNYEAQ come from the germline V gene. The DNA of the CDR3 is TGTGCCAGCAGCCTCCTGGCACGGGAGACCCAGTACTTC. Protein sequence: CASSLLARETQYF.

A few counts support this clone. The chain carries TRBV5-1 and TRBJ2-7; 13 bases map to TRBD2. Germline V gives CDR1 SGHRS, CDR2 YFSETQ. There are 15 residues in the CDR3. Germline trimming cut 4 bases from V and 3 bases from J; bases unmatched to any gene: 4. In DNA form, the CDR3 reads TGCGCCAGCAGCCGGACTAGCGGGGGCCTCTACGAGCAGTACTTC. Residues: CASSRTSGGLYEQYF.

This clone was seen only once. Additional DNA sequences in this sample encode the identical CDR3. The rearrangement joins TRBV9 to TRBJ2-7, with D possibly TRBD2 on 5 matching bases. This CDR3 spans 14 amino acids. V was cut by 0 bases and J by 4 bases, with 11 bases left in between. Per germline, CDR1 SGDLS and CDR2 YYNGEE. CDR3 loop: CASSVGGSSYEQYF. CDR3 DNA: TGTGCCAGCAGCGTAGGAGGGAGCAGTTACGAGCAGTACTTC.

The chain employs TRBV10-1 and TRBJ1-1; D is uncertain. The CDR3 contains 11 residues. Germline lookup yields CDR1 WNHNN and CDR2 SYGVQD (reference sequence). Trimming removed 5 bases at V and 3 bases at J, with 4 bases between. CDR3 protein: CASSRYTEAFF. CDR3 nucleotides: TGCGCCAGCAGTAGGTACACTGAAGCTTTCTTT.

This chain joins TRBV10-3 and TRBJ2-3, with 8 nucleotides matching TRBD1. This CDR3 has 15 amino acids. V was clipped by 4 bases and J by 1 base; unmatched bases: 4. Germline-derived CDR1 and CDR2 are ENHRY and SYGVKD. CDR3 residues: CAISAGGAGTDTQYF. In DNA form, the CDR3 reads TGTGCCATCAGTGCAGGGGGCGCGGGCACAGATACGCAGTATTTT.

The J gene is TRBJ2-1, the V gene TRBV25-1; TRBD1 matches at 8 bases. Looked up from germline, CDR1 is MGHDK and CDR2 is SYGVNS. Unmatched junction bases numbered 3, after V lost 3 bases and J lost 2 bases. This CDR3 comprises 15 residues. This CDR3 is CASSETGVTYNEQFF. The CDR3 region has the DNA TGTGCCAGCAGTGAGACAGGGGTCACCTACAATGAGCAGTTCTTC.

This sequence joins TRBV5-6 and TRBJ1-1, with D possibly being TRBD1 (5 bases). The V gene's germline CDR1 is SGHDT and CDR2 YYEEEE. CDR3 size: 16 residues. V was cut by 4 bases and J by 0 bases, with 16 bases left in between. The CDR3 sequence is CASSARDLGVNTEAFF. The CDR3 nucleotides are TGTGCCAGCAGCGCCCGGGACCTTGGGGTGAACACTGAAGCTTTCTTT.

The count of this clone is one. V usage is TRBV2 and J usage is TRBJ2-1, with D possibly being TRBD2 (6 bases). V lost 6 bases and J 7 bases, leaving 10 bases between the germline ends. Germline CDR1 is SNHLY and CDR2 is FYNNEI. CDR3 length: 12 amino acids. CDR3 coding DNA: TGTGCCAGCAGGGGGAGGATAAATGAGCAGTTCTTC. Translation: CASRGRINEQFF.

The V call is TRBV7-9, the J call TRBJ1-6; 11 bases line up with TRBD1. Losses at the gene ends were 5 bases for V and 7 bases for J; bases not matched to a gene: 7. The CDR3 length is 16 residues. Germline lookup yields CDR1 SEHNR and CDR2 FQNEAQ (reference sequence). The CDR3 region is CASSGQGAVGNSPLHF. CDR3 DNA: TGTGCCAGCAGCGGACAGGGGGCAGTGGGAAATTCACCCCTCCACTTT.

The rearrangement joins TRBV29-1 to TRBJ2-4; TRBD1 is a possible D gene (5 bases). The germline V and J ends were trimmed by 2 bases and 4 bases, with 6 bases remaining between them. The CDR3 spans 12 residues. Germline V gene sequence: CDR1 SQVTM, CDR2 ANQGSEA. This CDR3 is CSVEPGKNIQYF. CDR3 DNA sequence: TGCAGCGTTGAACCAGGGAAAAACATTCAGTACTTC. Variable domain in full (rest from reference TRBV29-1 and TRBJ2-4): SAVISQKPSRDICQRGTSLTIQCQVDSQVTMMFWYRQQPGQSLTLIATANQGSEATYESGFVIDKFPISRPNLTFSTLTVSNMSPEDSSIYLCSVEPGKNIQYFGAGTRLSVL.

In DNA form, the CDR3 reads TGTGCCAGCAGTTTTGGGCCCAGAGGAGCTTTCTTT. Residues: CASSFGPRGAFF. This rearrangement joins TRBV28 to TRBJ1-1; D is ambiguous. From germline, CDR1 is MDHEN and CDR2 SYDVKM. This CDR3 has 12 residues. V lost 3 bases to trimming and J lost 10 bases, with 12 bases between them.

This rearrangement joins TRBV5-4 to TRBJ2-5; D call uncertain. CDR1 and CDR2 (germline): SGHNT, YYREEE (reference sequence). V lost 4 bases and J lost 12, with 4 bases in between. The CDR3 is 8 amino acids. The CDR3 nucleotides read TGTGCCAGCAGCCCTAAGTACTTC. As protein: CASSPKYF.

V usage is TRBV7-3 and J usage is TRBJ2-1; TRBD2 matches at 8 bases. V shed 1 base, J shed 10 bases, and the junction held 3 bases outside the gene matches. The CDR3 loop spans 13 amino acids. The germline CDR1 and CDR2 sequences are SGHTA and FQGTGA. The CDR3 DNA sequence: TGTGCCAGCAGCTTAAGTAGCGGGACCGAGCAGTTCTTC. Translating it yields CASSLSSGTEQFF.

The chain couples TRBV5-8 to TRBJ2-1; a possible D gene is TRBD2 (5 bases). The CDR3 is 15 residues long. The germline V and J ends were trimmed by 1 base and 0 bases, with 8 bases remaining between them. The germline V gene encodes CDR1 SGHTS and CDR2 YDEGEE. CDR3 sequence: CASSLWESSYNEQFF. CDR3 nucleotide sequence: TGTGCCAGCAGCTTGTGGGAGAGCTCCTACAATGAGCAGTTCTTC.

The chain is built from TRBV18 and TRBJ2-7; 12 positions match TRBD2. The junction had 9 bases not matched to a gene; V was cut back by 6 bases and J by 0 bases. This CDR3 is 17 amino acids long. CDR1 is KGHSH and CDR2 is LQKENI in the germline V gene. The CDR3 region has the DNA TGTGCCAGCTCTCCGACTAGCGGGGGAGTGAGCTCCTACGAGCAGTACTTC. This sequence encodes CASSPTSGGVSSYEQYF.

This sequence joins TRBV6-6 and TRBJ2-5, with a tentative D call TRBD2 (5 bases). The CDR3 is 15 amino acids. The V end was cut by 5 bases, the J end by 2 bases, with 15 bases between. Germline V gives CDR1 MNHNY, CDR2 SVGAGI (reference sequence). CDR3 sequence reads: CASSPRRAGQETQYF. DNA for the CDR3: TGTGCCAGCAGTCCTCGCCGCGCGGGTCAAGAGACCCAGTACTTC.

The chain uses TRBV28 and TRBJ2-1, with 11 bases fitting TRBD1. The CDR3 loop spans 16 amino acids. The J segment lost 3 bases and the V segment lost 2 bases, leaving 3 bases of the junction unmatched. Germline assignment: CDR1 MDHEN and CDR2 SYDVKM. CDR3 coding DNA: TGTGCCAGCAGTTTAATCGGGACAGGGGGCTACAATGAGCAGTTCTTC. Protein: CASSLIGTGGYNEQFF.

This chain's CDR3 is CAITEGTDSYNEQFF. CDR3 nucleotides: TGTGCCATCACCGAGGGTACAGACTCCTACAATGAGCAGTTCTTC. This sequence joins TRBV10-3 and TRBJ2-1, with a tentative D call TRBD2 (5 bases). This CDR3 is 15 amino acids long. Germline CDR1 ENHRY, CDR2 SYGVKD. The V gene lost 7 bases and the J gene lost 0 bases, with 13 bases spanning the gap.

This clone was found a few times. The chain combines TRBV6-1 with TRBJ2-7; D might be TRBD1 or TRBD2, each matching 5 bases. The CDR3 is 14 residues long. In germline, CDR1 is MNHNS, CDR2 SASEGT. V gave up 6 bases and J gave up 2 bases, with 14 bases separating them. As DNA, the CDR3 is TGTGCCAGCAGCGAGGGGCTAGGGACCTACGAGCAGTACTTC. This encodes CASSEGLGTYEQYF.

The genes are TRBV27 and TRBJ2-7; weak D call: TRBD2 (6 bases). The V and J ends lost 1 base and 5 bases respectively, with 12 bases between them. The CDR3 loop spans 14 amino acids. The germline V gene encodes CDR1 MNHEY and CDR2 SMNVEV (reference sequence). DNA for the CDR3: TGTGCCAGCAGTTTATATGGGGGGTACGACGAGCAGTACTTC. It is translated as CASSLYGGYDEQYF.

The chain links TRBV28 to TRBJ2-3; D not resolved. V dropped 5 bases and J dropped 6 bases, with 6 bases sitting between them. Germline V gives CDR1 MDHEN, CDR2 SYDVKM. The CDR3 sequence is 11 residues long. The CDR3: CASSAGDTQYF. As DNA, the CDR3 is TGTGCCAGCAGTGCCGGGGATACGCAGTATTTT.

The J gene is TRBJ2-3, the V gene TRBV29-1; no clear D gene. The germline gives CDR1 SQVTM, CDR2 ANQGSEA. The CDR3 is made up of 13 amino acids. V gave up 6 bases and J gave up 2 bases, with 12 bases separating them. CDR3 protein: CSVPPSSTDTQYF. For the CDR3, the DNA is TGCAGCGTCCCCCCCTCCTCCACAGATACGCAGTATTTT.

The chain combines TRBV4-2 with TRBJ2-5, with 15 positions matching TRBD2. Germline V lookup: CDR1 LGHNA, CDR2 YNFKEQ. The CDR3 has 21 amino acids. The trim removed 0 bases at V and 5 bases at J, leaving 16 bases unmatched. The CDR3: CASSQDGRTSGGAFHEETQYF. Here the CDR3 DNA reads TGTGCCAGCAGCCAAGATGGGAGGACTAGCGGGGGGGCGTTCCATGAGGAGACCCAGTACTTC.

V and J are TRBV19 and TRBJ2-3; D is perhaps TRBD1 (6 bases). Trimming took off 5 bases at V and 3 bases at J, with 12 bases between the two ends. CDR1 LNHDA and CDR2 SQIVND come from the germline V gene (reference sequence). The CDR3 totals 14 residues. CDR3 in amino acids: CASSVGAVTDTQYF. DNA for the CDR3: TGTGCCAGTAGTGTGGGGGCCGTAACAGATACGCAGTATTTT.

The V and J genes are TRBV6-1 and TRBJ2-7; TRBD2 matches 10 bases. CDR1 MNHNS and CDR2 SASEGT come from the germline V gene. The trim removed 2 bases at V and 9 bases at J, leaving 7 bases unmatched. This CDR3 has 14 amino acids. The chain's CDR3 is CASSELAGATRQYF. CDR3 in DNA: TGTGCCAGCAGTGAACTAGCGGGAGCCACGAGGCAGTACTTC.

This clone was seen just once. V is TRBV5-8 and J is TRBJ2-3; no clear D gene. The V gene's germline CDR1 is SGHTS and CDR2 YDEGEE. V lost 0 bases, J lost 11 bases, and 16 bases lay in between. CDR3 length: 14 amino acids. CDR3 loop: CASSLGRRSLKQYF. In DNA form, the CDR3 reads TGTGCCAGCAGCTTGGGGCGACGGTCCTTGAAGCAGTATTTT.